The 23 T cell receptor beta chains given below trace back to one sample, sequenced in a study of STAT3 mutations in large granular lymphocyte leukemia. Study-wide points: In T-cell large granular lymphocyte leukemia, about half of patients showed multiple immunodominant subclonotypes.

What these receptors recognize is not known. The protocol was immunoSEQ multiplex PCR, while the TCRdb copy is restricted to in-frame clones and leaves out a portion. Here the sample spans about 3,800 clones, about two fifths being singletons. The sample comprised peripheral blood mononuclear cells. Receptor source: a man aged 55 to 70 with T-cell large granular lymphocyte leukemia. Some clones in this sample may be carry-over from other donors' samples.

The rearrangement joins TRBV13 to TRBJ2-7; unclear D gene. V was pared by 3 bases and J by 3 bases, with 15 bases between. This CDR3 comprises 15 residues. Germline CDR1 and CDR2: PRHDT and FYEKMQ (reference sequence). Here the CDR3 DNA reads TGTGCCAGCAGCTTTCCCCTCCGTAGGATCTACGAGCAGTACGTC. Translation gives CASSFPLRRIYEQYV.

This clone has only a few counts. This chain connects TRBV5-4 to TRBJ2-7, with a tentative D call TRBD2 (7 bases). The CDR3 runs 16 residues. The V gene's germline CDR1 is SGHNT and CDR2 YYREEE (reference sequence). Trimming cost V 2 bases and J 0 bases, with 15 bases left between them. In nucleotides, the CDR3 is TGTGCCAGCAGCTTAGCCGGCGCGGGGGCCTCCTACGAGCAGTACTTC. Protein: CASSLAGAGASYEQYF.

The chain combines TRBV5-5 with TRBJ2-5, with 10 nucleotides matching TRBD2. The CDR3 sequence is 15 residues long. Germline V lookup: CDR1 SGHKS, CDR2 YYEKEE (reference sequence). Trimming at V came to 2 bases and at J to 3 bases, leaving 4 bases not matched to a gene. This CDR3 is CASSFTAGGEETQYF. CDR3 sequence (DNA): TGTGCCAGCAGCTTCACAGCGGGAGGGGAAGAGACCCAGTACTTC.

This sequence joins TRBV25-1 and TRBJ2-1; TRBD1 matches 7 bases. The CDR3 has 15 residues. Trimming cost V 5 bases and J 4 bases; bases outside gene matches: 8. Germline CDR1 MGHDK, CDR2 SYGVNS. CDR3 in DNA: TGTGCCAGCAGTCTAACGGACAGGCCTTACAATGAGCAGTTCTTC. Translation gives CASSLTDRPYNEQFF.

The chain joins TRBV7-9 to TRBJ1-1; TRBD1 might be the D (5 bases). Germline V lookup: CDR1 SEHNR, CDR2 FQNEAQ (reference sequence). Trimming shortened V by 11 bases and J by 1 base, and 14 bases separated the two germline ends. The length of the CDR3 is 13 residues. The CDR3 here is CAAQVGANTEAFF. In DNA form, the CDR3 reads TGTGCCGCACAGGTCGGGGCGAACACTGAAGCTTTCTTT.

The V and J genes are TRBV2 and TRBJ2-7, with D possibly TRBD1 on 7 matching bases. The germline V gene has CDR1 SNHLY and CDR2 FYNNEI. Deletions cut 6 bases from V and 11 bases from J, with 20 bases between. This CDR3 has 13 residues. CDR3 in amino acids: CASRFSLQGEEYF. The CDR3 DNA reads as TGTGCCAGCAGATTCTCCCTTCAGGGGGAGGAGTACTTC.

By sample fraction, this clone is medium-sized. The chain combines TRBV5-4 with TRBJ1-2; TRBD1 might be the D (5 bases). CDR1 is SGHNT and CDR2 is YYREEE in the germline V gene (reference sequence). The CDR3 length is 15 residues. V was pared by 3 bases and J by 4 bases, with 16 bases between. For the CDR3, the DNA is TGTGCCAGCAGCTCCGGGGCAGACTCGTCCTATGGCTACACCTTC. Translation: CASSSGADSSYGYTF.

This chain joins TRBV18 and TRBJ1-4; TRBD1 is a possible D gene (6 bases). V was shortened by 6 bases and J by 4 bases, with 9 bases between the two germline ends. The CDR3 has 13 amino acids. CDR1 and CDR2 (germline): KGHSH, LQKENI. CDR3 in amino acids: CASSQGHNEKLFF. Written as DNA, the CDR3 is TGTGCCAGCTCCCAGGGACATAATGAAAAACTGTTTTTT.

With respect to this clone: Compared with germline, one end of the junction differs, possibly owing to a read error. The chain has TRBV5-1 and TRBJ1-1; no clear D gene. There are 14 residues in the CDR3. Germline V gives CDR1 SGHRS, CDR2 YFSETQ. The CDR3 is CASRLDGSNTEAFF. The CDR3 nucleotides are TGCGCCAGCAGGTTGGATGGCTCGAACACTGAAGCTTTCTTT.

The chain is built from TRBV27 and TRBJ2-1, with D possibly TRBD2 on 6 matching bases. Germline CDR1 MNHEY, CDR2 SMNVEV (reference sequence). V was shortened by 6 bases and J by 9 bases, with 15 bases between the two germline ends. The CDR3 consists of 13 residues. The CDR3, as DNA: TGTGCCAGCAGACCTACGGGACTGCTTGAGCAGTTCTTC. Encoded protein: CASRPTGLLEQFF.

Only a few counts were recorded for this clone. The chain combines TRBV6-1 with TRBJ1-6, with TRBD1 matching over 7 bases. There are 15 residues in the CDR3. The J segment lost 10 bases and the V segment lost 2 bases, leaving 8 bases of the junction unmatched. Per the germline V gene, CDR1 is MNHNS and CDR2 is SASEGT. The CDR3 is CASSEWGGGYSPLHF. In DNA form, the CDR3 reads TGTGCCAGCAGTGAATGGGGAGGGGGCTACTCACCCCTCCACTTT.

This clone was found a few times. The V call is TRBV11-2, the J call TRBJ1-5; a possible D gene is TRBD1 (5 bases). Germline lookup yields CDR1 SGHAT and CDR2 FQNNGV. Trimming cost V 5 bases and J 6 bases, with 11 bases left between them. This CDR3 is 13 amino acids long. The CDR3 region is CASSLGGFQPQHF. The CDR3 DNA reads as TGTGCCAGCAGCCTTGGGGGGTTTCAGCCCCAGCATTTT.

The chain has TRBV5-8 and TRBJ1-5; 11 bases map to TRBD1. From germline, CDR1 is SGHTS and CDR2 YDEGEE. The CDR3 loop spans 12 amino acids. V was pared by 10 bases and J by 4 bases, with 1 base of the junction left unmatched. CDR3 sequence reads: CAGQGANQPQHF. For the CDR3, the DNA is TGTGCCGGACAGGGGGCAAATCAGCCCCAGCATTTT.

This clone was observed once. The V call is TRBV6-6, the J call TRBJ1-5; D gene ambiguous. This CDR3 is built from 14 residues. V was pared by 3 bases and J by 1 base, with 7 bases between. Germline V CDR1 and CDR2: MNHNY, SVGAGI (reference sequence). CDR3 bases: TGTGCCAGCAGTTATTTGGGGAGCAATCAGCCCCAGCATTTT. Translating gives CASSYLGSNQPQHF.

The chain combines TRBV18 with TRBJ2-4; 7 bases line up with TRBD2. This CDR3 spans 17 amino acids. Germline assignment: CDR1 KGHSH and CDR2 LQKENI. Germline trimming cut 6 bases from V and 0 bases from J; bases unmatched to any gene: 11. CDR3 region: CASSKTGTTLAKNIQYF. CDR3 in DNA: TGTGCCAGCTCTAAAACGGGGACTACTTTAGCCAAAAACATTCAGTACTTC.

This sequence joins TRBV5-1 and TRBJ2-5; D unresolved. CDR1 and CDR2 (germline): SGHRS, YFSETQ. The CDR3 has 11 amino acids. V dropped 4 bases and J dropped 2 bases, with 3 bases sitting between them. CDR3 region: CASSDQETQYF. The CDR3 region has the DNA TGCGCCAGCAGCGATCAAGAGACCCAGTACTTC.

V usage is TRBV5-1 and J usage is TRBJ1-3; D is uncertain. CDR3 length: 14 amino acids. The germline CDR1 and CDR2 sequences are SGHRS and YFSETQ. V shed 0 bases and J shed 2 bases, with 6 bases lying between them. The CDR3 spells CASSLDPAGNTIYF. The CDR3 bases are TGCGCCAGCAGCTTGGATCCAGCTGGAAACACCATATATTTT.

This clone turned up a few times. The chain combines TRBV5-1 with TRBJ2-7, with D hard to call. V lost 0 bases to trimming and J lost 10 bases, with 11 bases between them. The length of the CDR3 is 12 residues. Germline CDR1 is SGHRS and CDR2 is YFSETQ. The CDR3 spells CASSLGGLPQYV. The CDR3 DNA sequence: TGCGCCAGCAGCTTGGGTGGTCTCCCCCAGTACGTC.

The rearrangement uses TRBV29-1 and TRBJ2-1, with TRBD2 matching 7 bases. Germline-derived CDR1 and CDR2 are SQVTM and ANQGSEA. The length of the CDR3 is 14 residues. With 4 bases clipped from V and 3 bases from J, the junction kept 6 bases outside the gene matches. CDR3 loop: CSVVVGRVYNEQFF. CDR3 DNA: TGCAGCGTTGTTGTTGGGAGGGTCTACAATGAGCAGTTCTTC.

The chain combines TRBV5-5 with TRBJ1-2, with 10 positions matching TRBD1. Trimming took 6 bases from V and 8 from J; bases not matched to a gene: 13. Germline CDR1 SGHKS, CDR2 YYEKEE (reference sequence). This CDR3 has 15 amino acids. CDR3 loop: CASTTSGTGVWGYTF. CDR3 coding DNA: TGTGCCAGCACCACATCCGGGACAGGGGTGTGGGGCTACACCTTC.

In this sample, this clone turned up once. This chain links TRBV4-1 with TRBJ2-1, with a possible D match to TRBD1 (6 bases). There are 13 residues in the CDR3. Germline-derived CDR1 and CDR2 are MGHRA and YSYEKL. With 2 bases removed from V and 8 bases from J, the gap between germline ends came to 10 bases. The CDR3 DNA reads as TGCGCCAGCAGCCAAACCACAGGGTATGAGCAGTTCTTC. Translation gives CASSQTTGYEQFF.

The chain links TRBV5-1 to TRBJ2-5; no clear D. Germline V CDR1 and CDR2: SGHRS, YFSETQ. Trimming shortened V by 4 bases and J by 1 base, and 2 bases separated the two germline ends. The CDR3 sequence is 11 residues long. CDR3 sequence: CASSTQETQYF. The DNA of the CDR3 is TGCGCCAGCAGCACCCAAGAGACCCAGTACTTC.

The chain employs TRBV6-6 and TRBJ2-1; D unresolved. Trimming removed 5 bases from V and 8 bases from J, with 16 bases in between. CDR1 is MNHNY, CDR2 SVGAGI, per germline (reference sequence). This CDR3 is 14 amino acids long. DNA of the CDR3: TGTGCCAGCAGTCGCCAGCCATTACACCATGAGCAGTTCTTC. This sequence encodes CASSRQPLHHEQFF.